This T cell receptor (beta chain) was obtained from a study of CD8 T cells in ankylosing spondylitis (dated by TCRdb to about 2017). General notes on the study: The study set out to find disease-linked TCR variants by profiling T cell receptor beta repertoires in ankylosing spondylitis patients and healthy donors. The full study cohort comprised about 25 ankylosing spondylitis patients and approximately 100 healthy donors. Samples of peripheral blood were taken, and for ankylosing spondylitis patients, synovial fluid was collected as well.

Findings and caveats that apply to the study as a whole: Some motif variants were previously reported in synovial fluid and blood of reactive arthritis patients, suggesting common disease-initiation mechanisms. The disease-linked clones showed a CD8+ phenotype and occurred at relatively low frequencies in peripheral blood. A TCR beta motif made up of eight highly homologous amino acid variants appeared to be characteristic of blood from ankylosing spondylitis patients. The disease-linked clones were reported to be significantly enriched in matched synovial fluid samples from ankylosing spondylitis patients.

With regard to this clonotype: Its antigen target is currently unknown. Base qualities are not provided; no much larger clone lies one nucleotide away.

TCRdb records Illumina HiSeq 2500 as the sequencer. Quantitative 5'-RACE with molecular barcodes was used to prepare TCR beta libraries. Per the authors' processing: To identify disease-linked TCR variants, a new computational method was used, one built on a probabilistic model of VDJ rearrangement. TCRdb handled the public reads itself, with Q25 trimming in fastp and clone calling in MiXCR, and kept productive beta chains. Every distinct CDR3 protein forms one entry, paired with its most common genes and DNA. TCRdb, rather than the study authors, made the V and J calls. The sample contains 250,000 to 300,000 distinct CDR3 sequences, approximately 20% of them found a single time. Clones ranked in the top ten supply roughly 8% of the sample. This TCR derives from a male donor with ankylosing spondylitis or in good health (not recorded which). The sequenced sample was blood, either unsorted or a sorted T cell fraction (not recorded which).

The DNA reads TGTGCCAGCAGCAAAGAACGGGACAGGGGTAGCAATCAGCCCCAGCATTTT. Protein translation: CASSKERDRGSNQPQHF. The V gene is TRBV21-1 and the J gene is TRBJ1-5; the D call of TRBD1 is as the table states it, not checked on the DNA. TRBV21-1 is noted as a pseudogene. The CDR3 measures 17 amino acids from cysteine to phenylalanine. Left in the record is the CDR3 DNA by itself, 51 bases read in frame from the first base.